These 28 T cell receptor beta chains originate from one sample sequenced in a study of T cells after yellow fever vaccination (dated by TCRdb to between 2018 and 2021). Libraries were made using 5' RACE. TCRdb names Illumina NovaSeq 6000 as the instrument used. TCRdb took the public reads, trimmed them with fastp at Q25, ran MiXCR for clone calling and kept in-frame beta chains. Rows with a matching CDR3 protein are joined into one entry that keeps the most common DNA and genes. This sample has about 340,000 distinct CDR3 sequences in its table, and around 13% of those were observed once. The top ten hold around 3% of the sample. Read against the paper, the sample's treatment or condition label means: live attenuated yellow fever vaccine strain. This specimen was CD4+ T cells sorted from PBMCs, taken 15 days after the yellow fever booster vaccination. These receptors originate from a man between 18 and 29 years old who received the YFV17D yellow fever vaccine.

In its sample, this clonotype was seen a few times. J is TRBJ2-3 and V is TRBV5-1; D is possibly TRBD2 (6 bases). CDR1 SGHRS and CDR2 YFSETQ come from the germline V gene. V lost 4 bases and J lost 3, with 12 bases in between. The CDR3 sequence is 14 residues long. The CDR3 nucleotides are TGCGCCAGCAGCCCGGGACTGATAACAGATACGCAGTATTTT. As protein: CASSPGLITDTQYF.

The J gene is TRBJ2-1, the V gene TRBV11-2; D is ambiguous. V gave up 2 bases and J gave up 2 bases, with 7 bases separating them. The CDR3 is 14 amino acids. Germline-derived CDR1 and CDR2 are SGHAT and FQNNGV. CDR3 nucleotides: TGTGCCAGCAGCTTACAGAATGCCTACAATGAGCAGTTCTTC. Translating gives CASSLQNAYNEQFF.

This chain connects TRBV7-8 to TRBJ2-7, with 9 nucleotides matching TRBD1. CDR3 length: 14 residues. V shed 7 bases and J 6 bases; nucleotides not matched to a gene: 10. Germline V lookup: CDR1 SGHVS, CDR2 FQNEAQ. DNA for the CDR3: TGTGCCAGCACCTCCGGGACAGGGAGGTCCGAGCAGTACTTC. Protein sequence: CASTSGTGRSEQYF.

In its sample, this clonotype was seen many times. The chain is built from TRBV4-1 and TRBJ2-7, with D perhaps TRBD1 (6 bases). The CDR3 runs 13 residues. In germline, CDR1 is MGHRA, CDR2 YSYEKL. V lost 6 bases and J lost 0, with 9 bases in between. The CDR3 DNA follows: TGCGCCAGCAGTCAACAGGGCTCCTACGAGCAGTACTTC. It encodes CASSQQGSYEQYF.

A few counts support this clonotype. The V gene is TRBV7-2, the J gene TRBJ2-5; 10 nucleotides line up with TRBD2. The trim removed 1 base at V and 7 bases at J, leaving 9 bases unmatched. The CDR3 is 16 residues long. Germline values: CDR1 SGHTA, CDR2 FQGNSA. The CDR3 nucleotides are TGTGCCAGCAGCTTAGGTCTAGCGGGGGCCAAGGGGACCCAGTACTTC. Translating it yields CASSLGLAGAKGTQYF.

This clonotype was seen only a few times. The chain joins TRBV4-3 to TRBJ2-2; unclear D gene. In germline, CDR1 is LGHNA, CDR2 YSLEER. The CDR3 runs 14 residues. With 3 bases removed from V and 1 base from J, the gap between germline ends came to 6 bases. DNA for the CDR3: TGCGCCAGCAGCCATAGCCAGAACACCGGGGAGCTGTTTTTT. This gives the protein CASSHSQNTGELFF.

The CDR3 is CASTTGYEQYV. Written as DNA, the CDR3 is TGTGCCAGCACGACAGGGTACGAGCAGTACGTC. The V and J genes are TRBV28 and TRBJ2-7, with TRBD1 matching over 7 bases. Germline CDR1 is MDHEN and CDR2 is SYDVKM. J gave up 4 bases and V 7 bases, and 1 base lay outside the gene matches. The CDR3 totals 11 residues.

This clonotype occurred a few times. The CDR3 DNA sequence: TGTGCCAGCAGCCCACCCTTGGACAGATTCTACGAGCAGTACTTC. Amino acid sequence: CASSPPLDRFYEQYF. The genes are TRBV6-6 and TRBJ2-7, with a possible D match to TRBD1 (6 bases). The CDR3 has 15 amino acids. Germline lookup yields CDR1 MNHNY and CDR2 SVGAGI (reference sequence). Trimming pared 6 bases from V and 3 bases from J, leaving 18 bases between.

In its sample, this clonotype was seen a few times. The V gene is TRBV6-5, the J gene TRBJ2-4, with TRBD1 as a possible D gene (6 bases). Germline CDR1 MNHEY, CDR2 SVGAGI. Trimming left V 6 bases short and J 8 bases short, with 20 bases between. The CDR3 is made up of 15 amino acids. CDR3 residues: CASRDISGAQDIQYF. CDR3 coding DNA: TGTGCCAGCAGAGACATATCAGGGGCGCAAGACATTCAGTACTTC.

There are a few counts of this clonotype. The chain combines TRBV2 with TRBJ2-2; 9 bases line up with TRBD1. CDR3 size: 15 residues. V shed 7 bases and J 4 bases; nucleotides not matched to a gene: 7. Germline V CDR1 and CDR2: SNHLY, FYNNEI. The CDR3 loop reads CASKRDREITGELFF. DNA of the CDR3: TGTGCCAGCAAACGGGACAGGGAAATCACCGGGGAGCTGTTTTTT.

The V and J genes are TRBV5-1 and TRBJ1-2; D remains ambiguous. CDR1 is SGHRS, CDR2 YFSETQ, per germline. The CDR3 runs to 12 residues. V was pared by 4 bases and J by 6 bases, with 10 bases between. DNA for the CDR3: TGCGCCAGCAGCCCGGAGGGAGATGGCTACACCTTC. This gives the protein CASSPEGDGYTF.

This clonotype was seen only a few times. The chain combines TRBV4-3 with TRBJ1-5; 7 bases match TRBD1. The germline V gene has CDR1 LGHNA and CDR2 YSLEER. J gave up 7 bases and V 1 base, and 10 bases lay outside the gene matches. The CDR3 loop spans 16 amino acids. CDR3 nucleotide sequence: TGCGCCAGCAGCCAAGGGGTCAGGGGGGAGTGGCAGCCCCAGCATTTT. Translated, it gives CASSQGVRGEWQPQHF.

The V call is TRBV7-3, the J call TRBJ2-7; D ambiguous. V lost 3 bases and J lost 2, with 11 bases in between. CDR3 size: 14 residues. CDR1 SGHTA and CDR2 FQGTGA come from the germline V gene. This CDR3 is CASSFPGVAYEQYV. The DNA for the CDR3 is TGTGCCAGCAGCTTCCCTGGGGTTGCCTACGAGCAGTACGTC.

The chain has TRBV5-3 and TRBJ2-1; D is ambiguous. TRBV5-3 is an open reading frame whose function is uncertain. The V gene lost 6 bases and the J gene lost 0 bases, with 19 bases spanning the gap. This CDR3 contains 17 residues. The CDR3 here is CARIPRPRHPSYNEQFF. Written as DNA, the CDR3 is TGTGCCAGAATCCCACGCCCTCGGCACCCCTCCTACAATGAGCAGTTCTTC.

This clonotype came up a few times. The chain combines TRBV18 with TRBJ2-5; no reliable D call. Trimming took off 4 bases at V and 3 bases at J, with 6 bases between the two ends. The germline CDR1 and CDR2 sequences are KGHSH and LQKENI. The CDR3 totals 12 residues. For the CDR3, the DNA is TGTGCCAGCTCACTAATGGAAGAGACCCAGTACTTC. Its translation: CASSLMEETQYF.

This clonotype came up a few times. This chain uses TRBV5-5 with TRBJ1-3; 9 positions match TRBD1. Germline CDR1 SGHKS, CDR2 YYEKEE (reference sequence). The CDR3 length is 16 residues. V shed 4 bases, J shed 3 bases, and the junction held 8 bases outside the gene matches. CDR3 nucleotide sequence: TGTGCCAGCAGCCCTGGACAGGGGAGGTTTGGAAACACCATATATTTT. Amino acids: CASSPGQGRFGNTIYF.

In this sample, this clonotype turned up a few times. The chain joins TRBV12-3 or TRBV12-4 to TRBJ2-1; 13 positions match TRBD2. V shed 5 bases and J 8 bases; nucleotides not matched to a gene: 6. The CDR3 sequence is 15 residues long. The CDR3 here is CASSRGLAGDHEQFF. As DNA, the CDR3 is TGTGCCAGCAGTCGTGGACTAGCGGGGGACCATGAGCAGTTCTTC.

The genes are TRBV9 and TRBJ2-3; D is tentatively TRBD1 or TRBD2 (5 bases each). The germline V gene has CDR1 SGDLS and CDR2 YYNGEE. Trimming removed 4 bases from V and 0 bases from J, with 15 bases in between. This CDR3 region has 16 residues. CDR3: CASSYRDVTSTDTQYF. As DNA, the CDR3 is TGTGCCAGCAGCTACCGGGACGTCACTAGCACAGATACGCAGTATTTT.

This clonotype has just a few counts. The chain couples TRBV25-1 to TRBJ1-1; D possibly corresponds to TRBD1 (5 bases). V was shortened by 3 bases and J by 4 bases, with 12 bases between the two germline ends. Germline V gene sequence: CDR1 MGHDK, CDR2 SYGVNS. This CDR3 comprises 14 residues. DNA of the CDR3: TGTGCCAGCAGTGATTCACTCACAGGCACTGAAGCTTTCTTT. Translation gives CASSDSLTGTEAFF.

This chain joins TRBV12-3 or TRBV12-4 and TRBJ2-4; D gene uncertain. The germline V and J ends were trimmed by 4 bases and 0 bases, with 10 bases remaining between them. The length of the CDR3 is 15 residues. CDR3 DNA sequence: TGTGCCAGCAGTTATAGTACCCTAGCCAAAAACATTCAGTACTTC. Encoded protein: CASSYSTLAKNIQYF.

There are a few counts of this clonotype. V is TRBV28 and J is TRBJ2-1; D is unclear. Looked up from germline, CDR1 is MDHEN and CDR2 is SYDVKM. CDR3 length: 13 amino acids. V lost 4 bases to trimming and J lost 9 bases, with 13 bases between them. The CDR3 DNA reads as TGTGCCAGCAGTTCTTCCATGATCCGTGAGCAGTTCTTC. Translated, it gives CASSSSMIREQFF.

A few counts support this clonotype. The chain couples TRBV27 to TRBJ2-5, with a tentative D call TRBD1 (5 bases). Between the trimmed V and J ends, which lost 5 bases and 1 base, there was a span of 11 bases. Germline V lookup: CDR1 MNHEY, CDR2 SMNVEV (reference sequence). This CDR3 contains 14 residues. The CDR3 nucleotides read TGTGCCAGCAGTCACCGACAGCTCCAAGAGACCCAGTACTTC. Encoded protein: CASSHRQLQETQYF.

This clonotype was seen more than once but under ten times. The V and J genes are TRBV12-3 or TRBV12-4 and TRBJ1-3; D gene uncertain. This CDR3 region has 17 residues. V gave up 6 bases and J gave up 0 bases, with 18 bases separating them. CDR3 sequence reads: CASSKSGFPSSGNTIYF. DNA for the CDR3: TGTGCCAGCAGCAAAAGCGGGTTTCCGAGCTCTGGAAACACCATATATTTT.

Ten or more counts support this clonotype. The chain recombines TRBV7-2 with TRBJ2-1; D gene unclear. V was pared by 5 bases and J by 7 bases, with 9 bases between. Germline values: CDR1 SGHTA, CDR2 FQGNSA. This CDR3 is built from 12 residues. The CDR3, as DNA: TGTGCCAGCAGCCACCCGCGAAATGAGCAGTTCTTC. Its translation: CASSHPRNEQFF.

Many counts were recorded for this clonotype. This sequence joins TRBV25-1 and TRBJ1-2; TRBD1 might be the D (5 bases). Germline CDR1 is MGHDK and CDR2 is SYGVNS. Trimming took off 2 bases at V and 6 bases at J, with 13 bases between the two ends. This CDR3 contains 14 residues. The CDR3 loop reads CASSEPLGTHGYTF. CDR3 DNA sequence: TGTGCCAGCAGTGAACCGTTAGGGACCCATGGCTACACCTTC.

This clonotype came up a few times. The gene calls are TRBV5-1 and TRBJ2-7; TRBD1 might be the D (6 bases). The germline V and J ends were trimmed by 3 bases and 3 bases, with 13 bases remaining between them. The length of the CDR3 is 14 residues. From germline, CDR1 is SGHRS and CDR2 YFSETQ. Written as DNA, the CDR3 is TGCGCCAGCAGCTCGACGACAGGAGTCTACGAGCAGTACTTC. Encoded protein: CASSSTTGVYEQYF.

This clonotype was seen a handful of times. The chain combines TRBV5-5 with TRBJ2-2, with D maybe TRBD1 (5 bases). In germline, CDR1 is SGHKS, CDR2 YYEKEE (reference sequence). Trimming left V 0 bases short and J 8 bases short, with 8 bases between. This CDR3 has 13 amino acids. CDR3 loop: CASSLDRWGELFF. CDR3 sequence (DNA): TGTGCCAGCAGCTTGGACAGGTGGGGGGAGCTGTTTTTT.

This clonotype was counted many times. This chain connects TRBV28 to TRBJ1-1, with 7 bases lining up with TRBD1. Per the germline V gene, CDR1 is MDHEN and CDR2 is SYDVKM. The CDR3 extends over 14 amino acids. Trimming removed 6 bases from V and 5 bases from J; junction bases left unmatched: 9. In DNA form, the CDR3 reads TGTGCCAGCAGCCCCCCTTCGACAGGGACTGAAGCTTTCTTT. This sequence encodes CASSPPSTGTEAFF.